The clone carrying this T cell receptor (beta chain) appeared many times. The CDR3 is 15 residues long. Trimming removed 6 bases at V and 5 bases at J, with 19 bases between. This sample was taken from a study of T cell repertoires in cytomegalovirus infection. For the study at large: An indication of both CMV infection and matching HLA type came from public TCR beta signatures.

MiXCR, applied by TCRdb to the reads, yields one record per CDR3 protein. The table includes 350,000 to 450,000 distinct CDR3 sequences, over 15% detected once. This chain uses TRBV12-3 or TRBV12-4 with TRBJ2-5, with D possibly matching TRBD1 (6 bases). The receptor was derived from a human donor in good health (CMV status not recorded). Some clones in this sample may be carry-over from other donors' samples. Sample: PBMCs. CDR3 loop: CASRPTTGTGETQYF. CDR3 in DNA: TGTGCCAGCAGACCTACAACAGGGACCGGGGAGACCCAGTACTTC.